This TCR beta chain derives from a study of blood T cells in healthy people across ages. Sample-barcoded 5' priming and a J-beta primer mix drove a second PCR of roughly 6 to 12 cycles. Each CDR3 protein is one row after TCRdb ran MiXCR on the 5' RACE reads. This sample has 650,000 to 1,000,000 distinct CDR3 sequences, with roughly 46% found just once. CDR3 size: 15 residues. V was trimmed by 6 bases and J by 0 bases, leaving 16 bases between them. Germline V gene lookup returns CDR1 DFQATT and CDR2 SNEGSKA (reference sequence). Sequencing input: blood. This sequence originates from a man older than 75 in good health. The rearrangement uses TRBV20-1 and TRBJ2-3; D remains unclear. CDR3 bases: TGCAGTGCCCCCCCAGGACGGTCTAGCACAGATACGCAGTATTTT. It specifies CSAPPGRSSTDTQYF.